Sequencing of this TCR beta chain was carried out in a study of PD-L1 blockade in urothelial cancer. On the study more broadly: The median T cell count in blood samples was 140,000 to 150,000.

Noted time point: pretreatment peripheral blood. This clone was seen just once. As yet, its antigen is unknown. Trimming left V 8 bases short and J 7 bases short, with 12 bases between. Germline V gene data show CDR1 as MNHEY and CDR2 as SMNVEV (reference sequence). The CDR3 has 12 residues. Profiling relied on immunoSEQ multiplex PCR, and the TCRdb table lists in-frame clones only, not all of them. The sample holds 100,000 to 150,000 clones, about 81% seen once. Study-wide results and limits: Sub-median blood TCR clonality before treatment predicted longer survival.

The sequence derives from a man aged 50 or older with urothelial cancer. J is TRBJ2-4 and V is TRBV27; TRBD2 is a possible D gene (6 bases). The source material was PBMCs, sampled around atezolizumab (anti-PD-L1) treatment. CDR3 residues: CASGRESNIQYF. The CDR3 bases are TGTGCCAGCGGCCGGGAGAGTAACATTCAGTACTTC.